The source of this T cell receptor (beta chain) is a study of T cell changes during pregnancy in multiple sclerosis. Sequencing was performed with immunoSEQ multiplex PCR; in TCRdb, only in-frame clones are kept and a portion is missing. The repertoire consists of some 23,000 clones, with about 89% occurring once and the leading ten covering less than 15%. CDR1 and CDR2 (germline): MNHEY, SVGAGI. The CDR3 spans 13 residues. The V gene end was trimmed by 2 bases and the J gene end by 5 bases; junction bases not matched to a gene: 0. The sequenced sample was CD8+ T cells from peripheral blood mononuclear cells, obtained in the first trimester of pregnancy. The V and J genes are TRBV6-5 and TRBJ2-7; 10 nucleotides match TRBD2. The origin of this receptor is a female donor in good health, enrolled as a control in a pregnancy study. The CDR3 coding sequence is TGTGCCAGCAGTTACGGGACTAGCGACGAGCAGTACTTC. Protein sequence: CASSYGTSDEQYF.